The clone carrying this T cell receptor beta chain was seen a few times. These data come from a study of T cells after yellow fever vaccination. Template switching with 5'RACE generated the TCR cDNA and added a universal primer site and UMIs. In TCRdb, the 5' RACE reads were re-called with MiXCR into one record per CDR3 protein. The repertoire holds around 550,000 distinct CDR3 sequences, with about 19% as singletons. This CDR3 has 14 residues. The germline V gene has CDR1 SGHKS and CDR2 YYEKEE (reference sequence). After removal of 0 bases from V and 9 bases from J, the junction contained 6 bases not matched to a gene.

Specimen: PBMCs, collected 15 days after the yellow fever booster vaccination. The origin of this receptor is a man aged 25 to 45 who received the YFV17D yellow fever vaccine. The gene calls are TRBV5-5 and TRBJ2-1; TRBD2 agrees at 7 bases. The CDR3 region has the DNA TGTGCCAGCAGCTTGGCAGTCAGGGAGGGTGAGCAGTTCTTC. Translated, it gives CASSLAVREGEQFF.